This TCR beta chain was obtained from a study of shared clonotypes between healthy human individuals. Only in-frame clones appear in the TCRdb table, and some are missing; sequencing was by immunoSEQ multiplex PCR. The sample records a few million clones, just over 90% being singletons. Germline CDR1 and CDR2: LGHNT and FRNRAP. The CDR3 contains 14 residues. Trimming at V came to 7 bases and at J to 1 base, leaving 4 bases not matched to a gene. The chain couples TRBV12-5 to TRBJ2-3; the match to TRBD1 covers 8 bases. The sequenced sample was naive CD4+ T cells sorted from blood. As to subset: CD45RA+ positively selected. This receptor was taken from a man younger than 35 in good health. The CDR3 nucleotides read TGTGCTAGTGTCCAGGGGGCGGGCACAGATACGCAGTATTTT. Amino acid sequence: CASVQGAGTDTQYF. Supplemented by reference TRBV12-5 and TRBJ2-3, the full variable domain reads DARVTQTPRHKVTEMGQEVTMRCQPILGHNTVFWYRQTMMQGLELLAYFRNRAPLDDSGMPKDRFSAEMPDATLATLKIQPSEPRDSAVYFCASVQGAGTDTQYFGPGTRLTVL.